This TCR beta chain emerged from a study of regulatory T cells in long-lasting Graves disease. This clonotype was detected only a few times. Specified time point: newly diagnosed GD, antithyroid drugs for less than 3 months. TCR sequences were obtained from RNA taken from PBMCs. CDR3-region Arm-PCR and iRepertoire HTBI primers produced the TCR beta libraries. Via MiXCR, TCRdb re-called the multiplex PCR reads, giving one row per CDR3 protein. The data show roughly 510,000 distinct CDR3 sequences, more than 15% seen once. CDR1 is MNHEY, CDR2 SMNVEV, per germline (reference sequence). CDR3 size: 13 residues. V lost 2 bases to trimming and J lost 3 bases, with 8 bases between them. The sample was also reused in another study, on T cells in Graves' hyperthyroidism and ophthalmopathy.

The genes are TRBV27 and TRBJ2-7; no definite D call. Sequenced material: peripheral blood mononuclear cells (PBMCs), taken at new diagnosis, from a patient treated with antithyroid drugs. The receptor was isolated from a man aged 18 to 29 with Graves disease. CDR3 coding DNA: TGTGCCAGCAGTTTAAATCAGAACTACGAGCAGTACTTC. This gives the protein CASSLNQNYEQYF.